Below are 10 T cell receptor beta chains sequenced from a single sample in a study of tumor-infiltrating lymphocytes in primary liver carcinoma. Reverse transcription of 500 ng total RNA with a constant-region primer produced TCR beta cDNA. Sequencing libraries for TCR beta derived from three nested multiplex PCR rounds that used slightly modified ARM-PCR. A C-beta reverse primer was combined with TRBV1-TRBV30 forward primers in the first two PCR rounds, and each round had about 10 cycles. One entry per CDR3 protein, called by TCRdb with MiXCR from the multiplex PCR reads. The repertoire holds some 46,000 distinct CDR3 sequences, around 75% seen once, with less than 50% in the top ten. From unsorted bulk tissue weighing roughly 19-34 mg, DNA and RNA were co-extracted. The source material was tumor-adjacent normal liver tissue. These receptors all stem from a woman in her thirties with primary liver carcinoma and hepatitis B virus infection.

On this clonotype: Germline is not matched at one junction end, which may reflect a read error. The CDR3 spells CASGGLAATSYNVQFF. For the CDR3, the DNA is TGTGCCAGTGGTGGACTAGCGGCGACCTCCTACAATGTGCAGTTCTTC. The chain combines TRBV19 with TRBJ2-1, with 10 bases that match TRBD2. The CDR3 totals 16 residues. Germline V lookup: CDR1 LNHDA, CDR2 SQIVND (reference sequence).

In its sample, this clonotype was seen a few times. The chain employs TRBV6-1 and TRBJ2-2; a possible D gene is TRBD2 (6 bases). The CDR3 consists of 18 residues. Deletions cut 3 bases from V and 0 bases from J, with 17 bases between. Germline CDR1 is MNHNS and CDR2 is SASEGT. As DNA, the CDR3 is TGTGCCAGCAGTGACGCATTGGCGGGATGGGCGAACACCGGGGAGCTGTTTTTT. Translation: CASSDALAGWANTGELFF.

This clonotype was counted a single time. One junction end disagrees with the germline gene, perhaps due to a read error. The gene calls are TRBV28 and TRBJ2-3; TRBD1 might be the D (6 bases). The CDR3 is 16 amino acids. The germline V gene encodes CDR1 MDHEN and CDR2 SYDVKM. CDR3: CANSNQGTASTDTQYF. The CDR3 region has the DNA TGTGCCAACAGCAATCAGGGGACGGCTAGCACAGATACGCAGTATTTC.

As regards this clonotype: The CDR3 carries no conserved terminal phenylalanine or tryptophan, so it likely arises from a read error. The chain combines TRBV13 with TRBJ1-1; TRBD1 might be the D (5 bases). V was trimmed by 1 base and J by 4 bases, leaving 19 bases between them. The CDR3 totals 17 residues. The germline gives CDR1 PRHDT, CDR2 FYEKMQ (reference sequence). The CDR3 nucleotides read TGTGCCAGCAGCTTAGAAGGGCTTGGTATTGGGGGCACTGAAGCTTTCTCT. It translates to CASSLEGLGIGGTEAFS.

Comment on this clonotype: A junction boundary mismatches the germline segment, possibly from a read error. The chain couples TRBV19 to TRBJ2-1, with 9 bases identical to TRBD2. Germline V lookup: CDR1 LNHDA, CDR2 SQIVND (reference sequence). This CDR3 contains 16 residues. The CDR3 sequence: CTSQNPTSGPYNEQFF. CDR3 sequence (DNA): TGTACCAGTCAAAACCCAACTAGCGGGCCCTACAATGAGCAGTTCTTC.

Worth noting for this clonotype: One end of the junction does not line up with germline, which may come from a read error. V and J are TRBV7-9 and TRBJ2-2; D is perhaps TRBD1 or TRBD2 (5 bases each). This CDR3 spans 12 amino acids. Per the germline V gene, CDR1 is SEHNR and CDR2 is FQNEAQ (reference sequence). The CDR3 here is CASSMDTGEMFF. As DNA, the CDR3 is TGTGCCAGCAGCATGGACACCGGGGAGATGTTTTTT.

Remarks on this clonotype: One junction end disagrees with the germline gene, perhaps due to a read error. The chain couples TRBV12-3 or TRBV12-4 to TRBJ2-2; either TRBD1 or TRBD2 may supply D (6 bases each). There are 15 residues in the CDR3. The CDR3 loop reads CASRGWDTNIGELFF. In DNA form, the CDR3 reads TGTGCCAGCCGGGGGTGGGACACGAACATTGGGGAACTGTTTTTT.

Note on this clonotype: The junction differs from germline at one of its ends, possibly a read error. The chain is built from TRBV11-2 and TRBJ2-7; D perhaps matches TRBD2 (7 bases). CDR1 is SGHAT and CDR2 is FQNNGV in the germline V gene. CDR3 length equals 15 residues. The DNA of the CDR3 is TGTGCCATCAGCTCACTGGGGGGGGCCACCCACGAGCAGTGCTTC. Translated: CAISSLGGATHEQCF.

Points on this clonotype: Germline is not matched at one junction end, which may reflect a read error. V is TRBV28 and J is TRBJ2-1, with D possibly matching TRBD2 (5 bases). This CDR3 has 17 residues. Germline assignment: CDR1 MDHEN and CDR2 SYDVKM. CDR3 residues: CVSDNGPRLALSNEQFF. The CDR3 nucleotides read TGTGTCAGCGATAATGGGCCTCGGCTAGCCCTGAGCAATGAGCAGTTCTTC.

This clonotype has at least ten counts. The rearrangement joins TRBV12-3 or TRBV12-4 to TRBJ2-7, with unresolved D. Deletions cut 1 base from V and 2 bases from J, with 15 bases between. The CDR3 contains 16 residues. The CDR3: CASSLGLAAQTYEQYF. CDR3 sequence (DNA): TGTGCCAGCAGTTTAGGTTTAGCAGCGCAAACCTACGAGCAGTACTTC.